This T cell receptor (beta chain) derives from a study of shared clonotypes between healthy human individuals. Turning to the study itself: Donors were two women and a few men aged 18 to 49. Three plates each covered CD4 naive and memory; CD8 naive two, CD8 memory one.

CD45RO-negative cells were positively selected for CCR7, leaving out terminally differentiated effector memory CD45RA+ cells. The V end lost 4 bases, the J end lost 3 bases, and 10 bases lay between the germline ends. Looked up from germline, CDR1 is SEHNR and CDR2 is FQNEAQ (reference sequence). The CDR3 has 14 amino acids. This table comes from immunoSEQ multiplex PCR, and its TCRdb copy is limited to in-frame clones, with some not included. The sample includes about 680,000 clones, 92% seen only once; the top ten take approximately 25%. The clonotype was recovered from a man between 25 and 39 years old in good health. The rearrangement links TRBV7-9 to TRBJ1-5, with D maybe TRBD1 (5 bases). Input material: naive CD8+ T cells sorted from blood. The CDR3 here is CASSSGGNNQPQHF. CDR3 nucleotide sequence: TGTGCCAGCAGCTCCGGGGGAAACAATCAGCCCCAGCATTTT.